The present T cell receptor beta chain was sequenced within a study of cytomegalovirus exposure and HLA in healthy donors. There are 16 residues in the CDR3. V trimming: 2 bases; J trimming: 0 bases; junction bases outside the gene matches: 4. Per germline, CDR1 SGHDT and CDR2 YYEEEE. The study ran its PCR with 60 Vbeta and 13 Jbeta primers. Profiled with immunoSEQ multiplex PCR; TCRdb holds only in-frame clones, not every one. Counted here are 180,000 or so clones, 70% to 90% occurring once; the ten biggest clones make up around 0.34%. The clonotype originates from a woman in her thirties in good health and CMV-seronegative. V gene TRBV5-6 combines with J gene TRBJ2-3; TRBD1 agrees at 9 bases. The sample comprised PBMCs. The CDR3: CASSLRQGVSTDTQYF. For the CDR3, the DNA is TGTGCCAGCAGCTTAAGACAGGGGGTAAGCACAGATACGCAGTATTTT.